The 27 T cell receptor beta chains below were found in one sample sequenced in a study of blood T cells in healthy people across ages. PCR was performed a second time for roughly 6 to 12 cycles using a sample-barcoded 5' primer and a J-beta primer mix. TCRdb itself ran the 5' RACE reads through MiXCR, one entry per CDR3 protein. This table holds roughly 1,000,000 distinct CDR3 sequences, almost 25% found once. The same data also contributed to another study, on T cells of mothers and their children.

The sample consisted of blood. All receptors come from a girl under 10 years old in good health.

This clonotype was picked up a small number of times. The rearrangement links TRBV6-2 or TRBV6-3 to TRBJ2-7; D might be TRBD2 (7 bases). CDR1 is MNHEY and CDR2 is SVGEGT in the germline V gene. The CDR3 runs to 16 residues. Deletions cut 6 bases from V and 4 bases from J, with 22 bases between. The chain's CDR3 is CASRTGRGAKFYEQYF. DNA of the CDR3: TGTGCCAGCAGGACAGGTCGGGGGGCCAAATTTTACGAGCAGTACTTC.

This rearrangement joins TRBV7-8 to TRBJ1-3; 7 bases line up with TRBD1. CDR3 size: 14 residues. V dropped 3 bases and J dropped 8; count of bases not matched to a gene: 7. Germline assignment: CDR1 SGHVS and CDR2 FQNEAQ. In DNA form, the CDR3 reads TGTGCCAGCAGCTTGGCAGGGGGTCGCGACACCATATATTTT. Its translation is CASSLAGGRDTIYF.

The chain links TRBV12-3 or TRBV12-4 to TRBJ2-5; TRBD1 agrees at 7 bases. V shed 3 bases, J shed 9 bases, and the junction held 4 bases outside the gene matches. This CDR3 has 12 amino acids. The CDR3 region is CASSFGQAAQYF. CDR3 DNA sequence: TGTGCCAGCAGTTTCGGACAGGCGGCCCAGTACTTC.

The chain couples TRBV28 to TRBJ2-5; no reliable D call. The J call is doubtful: the DNA matches TRBJ2-1 better. CDR1 is MDHEN and CDR2 is SYDVKM in the germline V gene. The CDR3 is 16 amino acids. The CDR3 protein is CASSLIGLFRSNEQFF. The CDR3 DNA is TGTGCCAGCAGTTTAATAGGTCTCTTCAGGTCCAATGAGCAGTTCTTC.

This clonotype was recorded a few times. The chain is built from TRBV27 and TRBJ1-4; D unresolved. V was shortened by 5 bases and J by 8 bases, with 18 bases between the two germline ends. Germline-derived CDR1 and CDR2 are MNHEY and SMNVEV (reference sequence). The CDR3 extends over 15 amino acids. The CDR3 here is CASSPTGEEGEKLFF. CDR3 DNA: TGTGCCAGCAGTCCTACTGGGGAGGAGGGAGAAAAACTGTTTTTT.

This clonotype was counted a few times. This chain uses TRBV11-2 with TRBJ2-5; the D gene is possibly TRBD2 (6 bases). V was clipped by 4 bases and J by 0 bases, with 18 bases between them. CDR1 is SGHAT and CDR2 is FQNNGV in the germline V gene. The CDR3 has 17 amino acids. CDR3 DNA sequence: TGTGCCAGCAGCTCCCTAGCGTCGCCCCGTTACCAAGAGACCCAGTACTTC. Translated, it gives CASSSLASPRYQETQYF.

Only a few counts were recorded for this clonotype. This chain links TRBV24-1 with TRBJ1-5; possibly TRBD1 for D (6 bases). V dropped 5 bases and J dropped 11 bases, with 15 bases sitting between them. The CDR3 loop spans 13 amino acids. Germline V gene sequence: CDR1 KGHDR, CDR2 SFDVKD. The CDR3 DNA reads as TGTGCCACCAGTGGAGGGGGATGGGCGGCCCAGCATTTT. Residues: CATSGGGWAAQHF.

This chain joins TRBV20-1 and TRBJ2-5; TRBD2 agrees at 11 bases. J lost 0 bases, V lost 0 bases, and 6 bases had no gene match. The CDR3 contains 17 residues. Germline values: CDR1 DFQATT, CDR2 SNEGSKA (reference sequence). The CDR3 spells CSARDWGLAVYQETQYF. The CDR3, as DNA: TGCAGTGCTAGAGATTGGGGACTAGCGGTGTACCAAGAGACCCAGTACTTC.

In its sample, this clonotype was seen a few times. This rearrangement joins TRBV5-1 to TRBJ2-1; D is tentatively TRBD1 or TRBD2 (5 bases each). V dropped 1 base and J dropped 8 bases, with 10 bases sitting between them. The CDR3 spans 13 residues. Germline loops: CDR1 SGHRS, CDR2 YFSETQ. Here the CDR3 reads CASSLRGTDEQFF. The CDR3 DNA sequence: TGCGCCAGCAGCTTGAGAGGGACGGATGAGCAGTTCTTC.

This clonotype has a handful of counts. The chain joins TRBV7-9 to TRBJ1-1; D remains unclear. Germline loops: CDR1 SEHNR, CDR2 FQNEAQ (reference sequence). The CDR3 extends over 15 amino acids. Trimming took 1 base from V and 0 from J, leaving 9 bases between them. CDR3 in amino acids: CASSLGMGVNTEAFF. CDR3 sequence (DNA): TGTGCCAGCAGCTTAGGAATGGGCGTGAACACTGAAGCTTTCTTT.

CDR3 in DNA: TGTGCCAGCAGGTGGTGGGGTGAAAAACTGTTTTTT. Amino acid sequence: CASRWWGEKLFF. The chain links TRBV6-1 to TRBJ1-4; D is undetermined. The CDR3 runs to 12 residues. Looked up from germline, CDR1 is MNHNS and CDR2 is SASEGT. Between the trimmed V and J ends, which lost 6 bases and 7 bases, there was a span of 9 bases.

The chain links TRBV7-2 to TRBJ2-5, with D tentatively TRBD1 or TRBD2 (5 bases each). The V gene's germline CDR1 is SGHTA and CDR2 FQGNSA. V was cut by 5 bases and J by 1 base, with 14 bases left in between. The CDR3 sequence is 15 residues long. CDR3 sequence reads: CASSDSLGVQETQYF. CDR3 bases: TGTGCCAGCAGCGACTCTCTGGGGGTCCAAGAGACCCAGTACTTC.

This clonotype was found a few times. The chain links TRBV18 to TRBJ1-2, with unresolved D. The CDR3 has 14 amino acids. Germline V CDR1 and CDR2: KGHSH, LQKENI. V lost 4 bases to trimming and J lost 0 bases, with 9 bases between them. CDR3 sequence reads: CASSHTKANYGYTF. DNA for the CDR3: TGTGCCAGCTCACACACCAAAGCTAACTATGGCTACACCTTC.

This clonotype was counted between two and nine times. This chain links TRBV24-1 with TRBJ1-5; D ambiguous. Trimming took off 6 bases at V and 4 bases at J, with 6 bases between the two ends. In germline, CDR1 is KGHDR, CDR2 SFDVKD. The CDR3 sequence is 12 residues long. The CDR3: CATSLGNQPQHF. CDR3 DNA: TGTGCCACCAGTCTGGGGAATCAGCCCCAGCATTTT.

V is TRBV7-2 and J is TRBJ2-7, with 12 bases fitting TRBD1. The CDR3 runs 14 residues. CDR1 and CDR2 from the germline V gene are SGHTA and FQGNSA. The V and J ends lost 4 bases and 9 bases, in that order; junction bases with no gene match: 7. DNA of the CDR3: TGTGCCAGCAGCTCGGGACAGGGGGCGGTCGGGCAGTACTTC. Translated: CASSSGQGAVGQYF.

The chain links TRBV4-1 to TRBJ1-4; possibly TRBD1 for D (6 bases). This CDR3 contains 16 residues. Germline V gives CDR1 MGHRA, CDR2 YSYEKL. V was shortened by 0 bases and J by 5 bases, with 13 bases between the two germline ends. CDR3 loop: CASSQDVGGGNEKLFF. CDR3 nucleotide sequence: TGCGCCAGCAGCCAAGATGTAGGGGGAGGGAATGAAAAACTGTTTTTT.

The genes are TRBV7-3 and TRBJ1-2; D ambiguous. Germline loops: CDR1 SGHTA, CDR2 FQGTGA. The CDR3 contains 13 residues. V was shortened by 5 bases and J by 7 bases, with 14 bases between the two germline ends. CDR3 sequence (DNA): TGTGCCAGCAGCCGGACGGGGTTAAGTGGCTACACCTTC. It encodes CASSRTGLSGYTF. Full variable domain (missing parts from reference TRBV7-3 and TRBJ1-2): GAGVSQTPSNKVTEKGKYVELRCDPISGHTALYWYRQSLGQGPEFLIYFQGTGAADDSGLPNDRFFAVRPEGSVSTLKIQRTERGDSAVYLCASSRTGLSGYTFGSGTRLTVV.

The chain recombines TRBV20-1 with TRBJ2-1; 10 positions match TRBD2. CDR1 and CDR2 from the germline V gene are DFQATT and SNEGSKA (reference sequence). The CDR3 consists of 15 residues. V lost 3 bases and J lost 6; bases outside the gene matches: 8. The CDR3, as DNA: TGCAGTGCTAGCCGCCCGGGACTAGCGCCCAATGAGCAGTTCTTC. Translation: CSASRPGLAPNEQFF.

The genes are TRBV29-1 and TRBJ2-7; weak D call: TRBD2 (6 bases). The J call could be wrong; TRBJ2-1 is a better fit for the DNA end. In germline, CDR1 is SQVTM, CDR2 ANQGSEA. There are 13 residues in the CDR3. DNA for the CDR3: TGCAGCGTTGAAGATCCTTGGGGGGTGGAGCAGTTCTTC. Translated, it gives CSVEDPWGVEQFF.

V and J are TRBV7-2 and TRBJ2-5, with 9 bases aligning to TRBD1. CDR3 length: 14 residues. CDR1 is SGHTA, CDR2 FQGNSA, per germline. The trim removed 5 bases at V and 5 bases at J, leaving 6 bases unmatched. CDR3 protein: CASSHRGPGETQYF. In nucleotides, the CDR3 is TGTGCCAGCAGCCACAGGGGGCCGGGCGAGACCCAGTACTTC.

This clonotype was seen more than once but under ten times. The V call is TRBV24-1, the J call TRBJ2-1, with 8 bases fitting TRBD1. Germline assignment: CDR1 KGHDR and CDR2 SFDVKD. This CDR3 is built from 16 residues. With 3 bases clipped from V and 4 bases from J, the junction kept 7 bases outside the gene matches. Here the CDR3 DNA reads TGTGCCACCAGTGATACCCGGGACAGGCGTTACAATGAGCAGTTCTTC. Translating it yields CATSDTRDRRYNEQFF.

This clonotype was seen more than once but under ten times. This chain links TRBV7-2 with TRBJ1-2, with D hard to call. The germline V and J ends were trimmed by 6 bases and 2 bases, with 16 bases remaining between them. The germline gives CDR1 SGHTA, CDR2 FQGNSA. This CDR3 has 15 amino acids. The CDR3 nucleotides read TGTGCCAGCAGTTTAACGCCAACGGAAAACTATGGCTACACCTTC. It codes for CASSLTPTENYGYTF.

The rearrangement links TRBV29-1 to TRBJ2-7; 7 positions match TRBD1. Trimming took 7 bases from V and 6 from J; bases not matched to a gene: 12. The CDR3 loop spans 13 amino acids. Germline V lookup: CDR1 SQVTM, CDR2 ANQGSEA. CDR3 residues: CSGTPTGTGEQYF. The CDR3 DNA follows: TGCAGCGGGACACCGACAGGGACGGGCGAGCAGTACTTC.

The chain joins TRBV5-1 to TRBJ2-1; tentatively, D is TRBD1 or TRBD2 (5 bases each). V lost 5 bases to trimming and J lost 5 bases, with 14 bases between them. Per the germline V gene, CDR1 is SGHRS and CDR2 is YFSETQ. The CDR3 is 14 residues long. The CDR3 DNA reads TGCGCCAGCAGAAAGGGGACGGTGGACAATGAGCAGTTCTTC. It translates to CASRKGTVDNEQFF.

CDR3 region: CSALRWAGTSGISSYEQYF. In DNA form, the CDR3 reads TGCAGTGCTCTACGCTGGGCCGGGACTAGCGGCATTAGCTCCTACGAGCAGTACTTC. The chain joins TRBV20-1 to TRBJ2-7; 11 nucleotides line up with TRBD2. CDR1 and CDR2 (germline): DFQATT, SNEGSKA (reference sequence). This CDR3 comprises 19 residues. With 5 bases clipped from V and 0 bases from J, the junction kept 18 bases outside the gene matches.

The chain joins TRBV11-2 to TRBJ1-2, with D unresolved. This CDR3 has 14 amino acids. Germline CDR1 is SGHAT and CDR2 is FQNNGV. V shed 3 bases and J shed 4 bases, with 12 bases lying between them. Here the CDR3 reads CASSFLAPTYGYTF. The CDR3 DNA sequence: TGTGCCAGCAGCTTTCTGGCGCCAACCTATGGCTACACCTTC.

The chain links TRBV5-6 to TRBJ2-3, with 7 bases that match TRBD2. The germline gives CDR1 SGHDT, CDR2 YYEEEE. This CDR3 region has 15 residues. With V trimmed by 4 bases and J by 5 bases, 10 bases remained unmatched. The CDR3 spells CASSPRTSRVDTQYF. CDR3 sequence (DNA): TGTGCCAGCAGCCCACGGACTAGTCGGGTAGATACGCAGTATTTT.